These 10 T cell receptor beta chains came from one sample sequenced in a study of CD8 T cells in Susac syndrome. When the RNA was reverse transcribed, random hexamers were used with an input of about 0.5 to 1 ug. MiXCR, run by TCRdb on the immunoSEQ multiplex PCR reads, gives a single entry per CDR3 protein. There are about 94,000 distinct CDR3 sequences in the sample; roughly 94% occur only once, and about 0.28% lies in the top ten. Specimen: CD4+ T cells from PBMCs. These receptors all come from a human donor with Susac syndrome.

The CDR3: CASSLDLGEKLFF. In DNA form, the CDR3 reads TGCGCCAGCAGCTTGGACCTGGGGGAAAAACTGTTTTTT. The chain uses TRBV5-1 and TRBJ1-4; D remains unclear. CDR3 length equals 13 residues. V was trimmed by 0 bases and J by 8 bases, leaving 8 bases between them. Germline CDR1 is SGHRS and CDR2 is YFSETQ.

The gene calls are TRBV20-1 and TRBJ1-2; TRBD1 matches at 7 bases. Germline lookup yields CDR1 DFQATT and CDR2 SNEGSKA (reference sequence). CDR3 length: 13 amino acids. J lost 4 bases, V lost 3 bases, and 5 bases had no gene match. DNA for the CDR3: TGCAGTGCTAGCGAGGGGGCTGGCTATGGCTACACCTTC. It specifies CSASEGAGYGYTF.

The V gene is TRBV6-5, the J gene TRBJ2-7, with 14 positions matching TRBD2. The ends lost 8 bases at V and 6 bases at J; junction bases unmatched: 6. Germline CDR1 MNHEY, CDR2 SVGAGI. This CDR3 comprises 14 residues. CDR3 nucleotide sequence: TGTGCCAGCCAGACTAGCGGGGGGGCAGGCGAGCAGTACTTC. Protein product: CASQTSGGAGEQYF.

V and J are TRBV12-3 or TRBV12-4 and TRBJ2-4; TRBD2 matches 8 bases. With 5 bases clipped from V and 8 bases from J, the junction kept 20 bases outside the gene matches. This CDR3 spans 18 amino acids. This chain's CDR3 is CASSHNPTGTRGVDIQYF. Written as DNA, the CDR3 is TGTGCCAGCAGTCACAACCCAACCGGGACTAGAGGTGTAGACATTCAGTACTTC.

The chain couples TRBV6-5 to TRBJ1-4; D possibly corresponds to TRBD1 (6 bases). The CDR3 has 15 amino acids. The V end lost 5 bases, the J end lost 3 bases, and 13 bases lay between the germline ends. Germline V gene data show CDR1 as MNHEY and CDR2 as SVGAGI. In nucleotides, the CDR3 is TGTGCCAGCAGTACTTACGGACAGTCTAATGAAAAACTGTTTTTT. It translates to CASSTYGQSNEKLFF.

This chain links TRBV24-1 with TRBJ2-5; 7 bases agree with TRBD1. CDR3 size: 15 residues. Trimming removed 1 base from V and 3 bases from J; junction bases left unmatched: 4. Germline values: CDR1 KGHDR, CDR2 SFDVKD. CDR3 in DNA: TGTGCCACCAGTGATTTTAGAGGGGGCGAAGAGACCCAGTACTTC. This gives the protein CATSDFRGGEETQYF.

CDR3 coding DNA: TGTGCCAGCAGTCCGATCAGGGTCTACCAAGAGACCCAGTACTTC. Amino acids: CASSPIRVYQETQYF. V gene TRBV12-3 or TRBV12-4 combines with J gene TRBJ2-5; a possible D gene is TRBD1 (5 bases). Trimming cost V 5 bases and J 0 bases, with 13 bases left between them. This CDR3 is 15 amino acids long.

The V call is TRBV6-5, the J call TRBJ2-5; D call uncertain. Germline V gene data show CDR1 as MNHEY and CDR2 as SVGAGI. Deletions cut 6 bases from V and 2 bases from J, with 10 bases between. This CDR3 comprises 13 residues. DNA for the CDR3: TGTGCCAGCAGATTACAGCGTCAAGAGACCCAGTACTTC. Protein: CASRLQRQETQYF.

The V gene is TRBV12-3 or TRBV12-4, the J gene TRBJ2-1; possible D gene TRBD2, 6 bases. CDR3 length: 14 amino acids. Trimming took 3 bases from V and 2 from J, leaving 8 bases between them. The chain's CDR3 is CASSLGGAYNEQFF. Written as DNA, the CDR3 is TGTGCCAGCAGTTTGGGGGGTGCCTACAATGAGCAGTTCTTC.

This rearrangement joins TRBV15 to TRBJ1-5, with TRBD1 as a possible D gene (5 bases). The V gene's germline CDR1 is LNHNV and CDR2 YYDKDF (reference sequence). The CDR3 runs 15 residues. Trimming shortened V by 1 base and J by 3 bases, and 10 bases separated the two germline ends. The CDR3 region is CATSRVGTFNQPQHF. Here the CDR3 DNA reads TGTGCCACCAGCAGAGTGGGGACCTTCAATCAGCCCCAGCATTTT.